Listed below are T cell receptor beta chains from one sample, sequenced in a study of cytomegalovirus exposure and HLA in healthy donors. Using immunoSEQ multiplex PCR, the repertoire was profiled, and TCRdb retains in-frame clones only, with some absent. The repertoire holds 100,000 or so clones, around 74% seen once, with roughly 13% in the top ten. Sequenced sample: PBMCs. All receptors come from a male donor in good health and CMV-seropositive. The CDR3 runs from the conserved cysteine through the conserved F or W. D genes are given only for firm matches. The size of a clone is reported for some rows only, either as once, few or many, or as a class for expanded clones.

TRBJ1-2,TRBV28,NA,TRBD1,CASSRPLQGVPYGYTF,TGTGCCAGCAGCCGCCCGCTACAGGGGGTCCCCTATGGCTACACCTTC
TRBJ2-1,TRBV7-2,NA,NA,CASSLPPRGNEQFF,TGTGCCAGCAGCCTTCCGCCCCGGGGCAATGAGCAGTTCTTC
TRBJ1-2,TRBV11-3,once,TRBD1,CASSGRTGLNYGYTF,TGTGCCAGCAGCGGTCGGACAGGGTTGAACTATGGCTACACCTTC
TRBJ1-1,TRBV5-1,NA,NA,CASSFSAMNTEAFF,TGCGCCAGCAGCTTCTCCGCGATGAACACTGAAGCTTTCTTT
TRBJ2-7,TRBV7-9,NA,NA,CASTFSYEQYF,TGTGCCAGCACCTTTAGCTACGAGCAGTACTTC
TRBJ1-2,TRBV6-5,NA,NA,CASSYSAGAEYGYTF,TGTGCCAGCAGTTACTCCGCAGGGGCAGAGTATGGCTACACCTTC
TRBJ1-1,TRBV11-2,NA,NA,CASSYMTVNTEAFF,TGTGCCAGCAGCTACATGACAGTGAACACTGAAGCTTTCTTT
TRBJ2-3,TRBV7-6,few,NA,CASLRFGGEYF,TGTGCCAGCTTGAGGTTCGGGGGAGAGTATTTT
TRBJ2-3,TRBV5-1,NA,NA,CASSLEIGGTDTQYF,TGCGCCAGCAGCTTGGAAATCGGGGGCACAGATACGCAGTATTTT
TRBJ1-1,TRBV5-1,NA,NA,CASRADLNTEAFF,TGCGCCAGCAGGGCAGACTTAAACACTGAAGCTTTCTTT
TRBJ2-7,TRBV6-6,NA,TRBD1,CASNKEGQSYEQYF,TGTGCCAGCAACAAAGAGGGACAGAGCTACGAGCAGTACTTC
TRBJ1-1,TRBV7-9,once,NA,CASSLIGGAFF,TGTGCCAGCAGCCTTATTGGAGGAGCTTTCTTT
TRBJ1-5,TRBV7-9,NA,TRBD1,CSSSQAGTGNQPQHF,TGTTCCAGCAGCCAGGCGGGGACAGGGAATCAGCCCCAGCATTTT
TRBJ1-2,TRBV5-4,NA,TRBD1,CASSLDGRGREGYTF,TGTGCCAGCAGCTTGGATGGCAGGGGGCGGGAAGGCTACACCTTC
TRBJ2-1,TRBV7-9,NA,TRBD2,CASSLGTSGGYNEQFF,TGTGCCAGCAGCTTAGGGACTAGCGGTGGCTACAATGAGCAGTTCTTC
TRBJ2-2,TRBV6-4,NA,TRBD2,CASSPSGGGTGELFF,TGTGCCAGCAGCCCAAGCGGGGGTGGAACCGGGGAGCTGTTTTTT
TRBJ2-7,TRBV5-1,few,NA,CASSLASGHPREQYF,TGCGCCAGCAGCTTGGCCTCAGGACATCCTCGCGAGCAGTACTTC
TRBJ1-5,TRBV19,NA,TRBD1,CASSTPGQGGNQPQHF,TGTGCCAGTAGTACCCCGGGACAGGGAGGCAATCAGCCCCAGCATTTT
TRBJ2-1,TRBV4-2,NA,TRBD2,CASSQGTSGGYNEQFF,TGTGCCAGCAGCCAAGGGACTAGCGGGGGGTACAATGAGCAGTTCTTC
TRBJ2-7,TRBV6-5,NA,TRBD1,CASSTGTAYEQYF,TGTGCCAGCAGCACCGGGACAGCCTACGAGCAGTACTTC
TRBJ1-4,TRBV5-4,NA,NA,CASSLARTNEKLFF,TGTGCCAGCAGCTTGGCGAGGACTAATGAAAAACTGTTTTTT
TRBJ2-3,TRBV5-6,NA,NA,CASSLYERTSTDTQYF,TGTGCCAGCAGCTTGTACGAGCGGACTAGCACAGATACGCAGTATTTT
TRBJ1-4,TRBV2,NA,NA,CASSDEATNEKLFF,TGTGCCAGCAGTGATGAGGCAACTAATGAAAAACTGTTTTTT